This entry describes one T cell receptor (beta chain). The sample holds a few counts of this clone. This clone's antigen is unknown. It has no much larger one-base neighbor in the sample; base qualities were not kept. Using the deep immunoSEQ assay, TCR CDR3 regions were amplified from genomic DNA by multiplex PCR. Extracted genomic DNA from each cell subset was distributed evenly across all wells of several immunoSEQ 96-well plates, and each plate was treated as a replicate. For sorted subsets, each replicate PCR was loaded with 200 ng genomic DNA, equivalent to about 30,000 T cell genomes. The purified libraries were quantified using a Qubit 3.0 fluorometer, sized with a Bioanalyzer 2100, and then quantified again using the KAPA Library Quantification kit. Every immunoSEQ 96-well plate was sequenced on a separate single-read 150-cycle Illumina NextSeq 550 flow cell. Turning to the authors' computational methods: The immunoSEQ output contained only junctional sequences without quality scores, so filtering could not match that applied to full-length reads. Sequences were annotated with PyIR, a Python wrapper for IgBLAST v1.9, using IMGT germline references to assign V/J genes and CDR3. Reads were filtered out if the reads had weak V/J assignments (E-value above 1e-6), no CDR3, stop codons, out-of-frame junctions, or ambiguous translated residues. V3J clonotypes were defined by identical inferred V gene, J gene, and CDR3 amino acid sequence. Percentage overlap between repertoires was computed as shared unique clonotypes divided by the size of the smaller repertoire. Three approaches were used to assess repertoire richness: RTK rarefaction, the Chao1 estimator, and Recon v2.1 estimates of unobserved clonotypes. For all TCRbeta clonotypes obtained by the gDNA method from a handful of donors, generation probabilities were computed with OLGA. Imported from immuneACCESS, the table was reduced by TCRdb to in-frame sequences with V and J called. These copies leave out some clones; in studies compared against another copy, an unresolved V gene accounts for under half, and the cause of the remainder is not known. The V and J calls and the clone size are those of that table, but D and trimming were determined from the DNA. For this sample the table gives under 2,000,000 clones, of which roughly 94% were detected only once. The top ten clones comprise roughly 1% of the sample.

The CDR1 and CDR2 encoded by the germline V gene (reference sequence) are MNHEY and SMNVEV. At the junction V is shortened by 5 bases and J by 7 bases, with 6 bases in between. The CDR3 contains 12 residues, cysteine and phenylalanine counted. Solely the CDR3 DNA is kept, with 36 bases framed from the first base. The data were obtained in a study of shared clonotypes between healthy human individuals (TCRdb year 2020). Some background on the complete study: Three men and a couple of women, aged 18 to 49 years, made up the cohort. For each donor, CD4 naive and CD4 memory were each given three plates, CD8 naive was given two plates, and CD8 memory was given one plate. To estimate repertoire size and how much clonotype sharing occurs between individuals, the study deeply sequenced the blood TCR repertoires of several healthy adults. Libraries were prepared and TCR repertoires were sequenced by different laboratories using diverse techniques, in order to increase sequencing depth and limit assay-specific biases. Between about 0.85 and 10 billion PBMCs per donor were obtained by leukapheresis.

General conclusions and limits of the study: Sharing across a handful of donors was observed for roughly 5.4% of naive CD4, 3.5% of naive CD8, 2.3% of memory CD4, and over 0.3% of memory CD8 clonotypes. Sampling was restricted to blood, and TCR repertoires in tissues likely differ from the TCR repertoires found in blood. The genetic and exposure-history diversity represented was limited by the small number of donors. Pairwise subsampling indicated that sequencing depth was expected to affect the degree of clonotype sharing among donors. Compared with non-shared clonotypes, clonotypes shared by all four sorted-subset donors had higher generation probabilities. Even with the large sequencing depth, rarefaction of the sorted-subset datasets indicated that sequencing was incomplete. Larger estimated clonotype richness was generally found for naive subsets than for memory subsets.

CD8 naive samples were obtained by positive selection for CCR7 among CD45RO-negative cells, yielding a CD45RA+CCR7+ population from which TemRA cells were excluded. Healthy HIV-negative adults with no recently reported acute infections or vaccinations were included as donors. All donors were Caucasian adults living in Nashville, Tennessee, USA. After blood collection by leukapheresis, PBMCs were isolated using Ficoll-Histopaque density gradient centrifugation and then cryopreserved in the vapor phase of liquid nitrogen. Analytical flow cytometry was used to check the purity and quantity of every magnetically sorted T cell population. Genomic DNA was isolated from each sorted fraction and quantified by UV absorbance on a Nanodrop 2000c.

Sequencing was carried out using naive CD8+ T cells sorted from blood. This specimen's cell subset or site label, interpreted: CD45RA+CCR7+. The V gene is TRBV27 and the J gene is TRBJ1-6, with the identity of the D gene unclear. The clonotype was recovered from a young man in good health. For the CDR3, the sequence is CASSPPNSPLHF. The bases read TGTGCCAGCAGTCCCCCCAATTCACCCCTCCACTTT.